The clone carrying this TCR beta chain was seen only a few times. The data were obtained in a study of Graves' ophthalmopathy and Graves' hyperthyroidism. Ophthalmopathy donors were characterized by moderate-to-severe activity, CAS of at least 3, NOSPECS of at least 4, and duration under 3 months. Pregnancy or lactation, uncontrolled infections and other autoimmune diseases were grounds for excluding patients. RNA served as the template for amplifying TCR beta CDR3 regions. An opening RT-PCR round employed HTBI primers and preceded a second-round multiplex PCR. A single record per CDR3 protein comes from TCRdb applying MiXCR to the multiplex PCR reads. This sample has about 480,000 distinct CDR3 sequences, with roughly 14% found just once. Germline CDR1 and CDR2: SNHLY and FYNNEI. Trimming left V 6 bases short and J 8 bases short, with 13 bases between. The length of the CDR3 is 13 residues.

This clonotype was obtained from a woman aged 25 to 45 with Graves' ophthalmopathy. Sequenced sample: blood. The V gene is TRBV2, the J gene TRBJ1-4, with D uncertain. The CDR3 nucleotides read TGTGCCAGCAGCGCCTTAGGCGGAGAAAAACTGTTTTTT. This encodes CASSALGGEKLFF.